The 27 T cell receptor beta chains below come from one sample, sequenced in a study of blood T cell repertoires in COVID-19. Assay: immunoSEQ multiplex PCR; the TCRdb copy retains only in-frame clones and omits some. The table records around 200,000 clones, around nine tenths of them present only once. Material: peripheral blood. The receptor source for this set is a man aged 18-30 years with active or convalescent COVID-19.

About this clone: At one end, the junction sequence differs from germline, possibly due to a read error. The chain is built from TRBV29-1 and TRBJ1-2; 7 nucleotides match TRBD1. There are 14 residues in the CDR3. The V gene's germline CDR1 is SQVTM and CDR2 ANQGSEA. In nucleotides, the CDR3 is TGCAGCGTGGAAGGGACAGATAATGACTATGGCTACACCTTC. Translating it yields CSVEGTDNDYGYTF.

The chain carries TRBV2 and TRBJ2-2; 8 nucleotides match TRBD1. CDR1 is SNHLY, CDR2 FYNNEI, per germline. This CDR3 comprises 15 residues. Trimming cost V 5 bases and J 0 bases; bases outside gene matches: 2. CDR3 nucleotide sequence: TGTGCCAGCAGTTTACAGGGGGCGAACACCGGGGAGCTGTTTTTT. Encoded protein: CASSLQGANTGELFF.

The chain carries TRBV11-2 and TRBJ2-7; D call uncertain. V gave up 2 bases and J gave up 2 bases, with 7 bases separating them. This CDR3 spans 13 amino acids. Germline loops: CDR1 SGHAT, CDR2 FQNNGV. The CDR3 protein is CASSLTLTYEQYF. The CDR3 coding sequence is TGTGCCAGCAGCTTAACTCTGACCTACGAGCAGTACTTC.

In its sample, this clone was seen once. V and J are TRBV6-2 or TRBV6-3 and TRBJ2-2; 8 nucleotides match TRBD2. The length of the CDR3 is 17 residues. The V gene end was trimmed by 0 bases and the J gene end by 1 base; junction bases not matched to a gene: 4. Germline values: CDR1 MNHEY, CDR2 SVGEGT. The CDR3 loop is CASSYSVAGGNTGELFF. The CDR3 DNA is TGTGCCAGCAGTTACTCGGTCGCGGGAGGGAACACCGGGGAGCTGTTTTTT.

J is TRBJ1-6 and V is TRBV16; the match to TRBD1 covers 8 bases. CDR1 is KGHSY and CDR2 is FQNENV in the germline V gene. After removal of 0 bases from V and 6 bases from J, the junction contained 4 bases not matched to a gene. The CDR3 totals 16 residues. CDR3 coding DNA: TGTGCCAGCAGCCAATCTCGGACAGGGCCTAATTCACCCCTCCACTTT. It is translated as CASSQSRTGPNSPLHF.

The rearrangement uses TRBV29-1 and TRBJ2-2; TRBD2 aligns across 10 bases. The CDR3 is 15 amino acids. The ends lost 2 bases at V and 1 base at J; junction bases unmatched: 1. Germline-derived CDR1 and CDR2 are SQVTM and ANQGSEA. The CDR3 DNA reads TGCAGCGTTGAAAGGACTAGCGGGAACACCGGGGAGCTGTTTTTT. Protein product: CSVERTSGNTGELFF.

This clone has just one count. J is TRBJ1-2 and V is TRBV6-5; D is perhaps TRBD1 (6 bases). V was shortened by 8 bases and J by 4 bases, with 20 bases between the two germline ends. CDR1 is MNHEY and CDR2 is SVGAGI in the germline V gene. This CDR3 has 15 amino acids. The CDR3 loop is CASSTTGMVGYGYTF. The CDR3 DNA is TGTGCCAGCTCAACAACAGGGATGGTCGGCTATGGCTACACCTTC.

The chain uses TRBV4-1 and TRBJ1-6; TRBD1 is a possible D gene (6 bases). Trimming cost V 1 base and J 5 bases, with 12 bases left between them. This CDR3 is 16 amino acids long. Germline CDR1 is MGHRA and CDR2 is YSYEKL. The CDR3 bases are TGCGCCAGCAGCCAAGCTTTGGACAGAAATAATTCACCCCTCCACTTT. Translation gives CASSQALDRNNSPLHF.

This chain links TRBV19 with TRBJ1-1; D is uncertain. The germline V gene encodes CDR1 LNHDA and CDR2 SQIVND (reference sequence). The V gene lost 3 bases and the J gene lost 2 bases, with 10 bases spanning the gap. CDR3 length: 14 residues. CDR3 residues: CASSISSVNTEAFF. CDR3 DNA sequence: TGTGCCAGTAGTATCTCTTCAGTAAACACTGAAGCTTTCTTT.

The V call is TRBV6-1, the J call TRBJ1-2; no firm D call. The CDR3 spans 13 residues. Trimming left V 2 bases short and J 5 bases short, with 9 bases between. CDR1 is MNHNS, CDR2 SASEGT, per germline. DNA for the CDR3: TGTGCCAGCAGTGAATGGGCAGTTTATGGCTACACCTTC. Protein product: CASSEWAVYGYTF.

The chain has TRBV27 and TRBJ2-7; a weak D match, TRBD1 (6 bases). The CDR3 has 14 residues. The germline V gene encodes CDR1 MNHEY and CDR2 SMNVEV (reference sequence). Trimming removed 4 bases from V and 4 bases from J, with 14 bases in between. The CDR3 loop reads CASSSTGFSYEQYF. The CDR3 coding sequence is TGTGCCAGCAGTTCCACAGGGTTCTCGTACGAGCAGTACTTC.

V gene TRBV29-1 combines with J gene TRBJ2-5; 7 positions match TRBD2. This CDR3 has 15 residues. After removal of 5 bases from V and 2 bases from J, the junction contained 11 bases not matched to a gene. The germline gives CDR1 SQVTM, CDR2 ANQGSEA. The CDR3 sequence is CSVLRRGGGQETQYF. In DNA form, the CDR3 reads TGCAGCGTTCTGAGGAGGGGCGGGGGACAAGAGACCCAGTACTTC.

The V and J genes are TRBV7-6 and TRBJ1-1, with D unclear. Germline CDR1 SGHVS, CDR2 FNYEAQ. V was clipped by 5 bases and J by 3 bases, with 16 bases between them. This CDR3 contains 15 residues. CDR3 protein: CASSPTSEVYTEAFF. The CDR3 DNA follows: TGTGCCAGCAGCCCGACATCTGAAGTGTACACTGAAGCTTTCTTT.

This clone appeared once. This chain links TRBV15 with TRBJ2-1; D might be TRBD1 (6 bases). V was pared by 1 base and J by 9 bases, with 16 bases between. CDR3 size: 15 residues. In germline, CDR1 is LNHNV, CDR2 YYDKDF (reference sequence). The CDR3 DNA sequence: TGTGCCACCAGCAGAGTCCCGACAGGAGGCAGTGAGCAGTTCTTC. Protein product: CATSRVPTGGSEQFF.

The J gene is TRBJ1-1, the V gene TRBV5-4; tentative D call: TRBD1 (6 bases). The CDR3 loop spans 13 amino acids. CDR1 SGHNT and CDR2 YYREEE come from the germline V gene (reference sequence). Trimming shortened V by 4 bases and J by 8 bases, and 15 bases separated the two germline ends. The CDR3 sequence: CASSHRQAYEAFF. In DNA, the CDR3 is TGTGCCAGCAGCCACAGACAGGCCTACGAAGCTTTCTTT.

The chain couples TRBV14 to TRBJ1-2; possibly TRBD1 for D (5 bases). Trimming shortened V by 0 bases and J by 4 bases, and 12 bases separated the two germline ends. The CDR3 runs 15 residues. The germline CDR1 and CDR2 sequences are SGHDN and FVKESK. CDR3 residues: CASSQEIDSFYGYTF. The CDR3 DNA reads TGTGCCAGCAGCCAAGAAATTGACAGCTTCTATGGCTACACCTTC.

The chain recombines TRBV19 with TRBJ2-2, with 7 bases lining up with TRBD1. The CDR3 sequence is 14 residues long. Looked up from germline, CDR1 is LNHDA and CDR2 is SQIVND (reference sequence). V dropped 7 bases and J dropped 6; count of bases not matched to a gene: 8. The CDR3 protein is CASIPGGPAGELFF. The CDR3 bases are TGTGCCAGTATCCCAGGGGGTCCGGCCGGGGAGCTGTTTTTT.

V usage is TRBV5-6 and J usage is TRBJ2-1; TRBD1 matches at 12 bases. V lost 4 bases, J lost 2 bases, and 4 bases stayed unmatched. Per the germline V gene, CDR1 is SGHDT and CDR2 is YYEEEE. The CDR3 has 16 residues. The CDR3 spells CASSPGTGGAYNEQFF. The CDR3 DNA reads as TGTGCCAGCAGCCCCGGGACAGGGGGCGCCTACAATGAGCAGTTCTTC.

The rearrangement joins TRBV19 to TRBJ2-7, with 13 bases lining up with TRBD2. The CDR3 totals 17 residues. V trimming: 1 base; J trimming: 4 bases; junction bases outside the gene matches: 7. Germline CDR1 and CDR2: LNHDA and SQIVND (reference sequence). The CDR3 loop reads CASSIGSGLAGEYEQYF. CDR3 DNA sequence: TGTGCCAGTAGTATAGGGTCCGGACTAGCGGGAGAATACGAGCAGTACTTC.

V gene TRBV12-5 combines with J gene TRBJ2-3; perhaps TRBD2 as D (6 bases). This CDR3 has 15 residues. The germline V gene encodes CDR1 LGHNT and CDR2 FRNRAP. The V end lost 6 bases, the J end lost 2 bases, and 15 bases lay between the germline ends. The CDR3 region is CASGPGGPYTDTQYF. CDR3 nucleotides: TGTGCTAGTGGCCCCGGAGGGCCCTACACAGATACGCAGTATTTT.

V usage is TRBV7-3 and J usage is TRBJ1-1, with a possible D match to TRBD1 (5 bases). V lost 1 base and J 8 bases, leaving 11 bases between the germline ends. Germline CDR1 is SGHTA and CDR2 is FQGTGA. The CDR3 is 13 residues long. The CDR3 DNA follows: TGTGCCAGCAGCTTAATCGCGGGGCTAGAAGCTTTCTTT. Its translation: CASSLIAGLEAFF.

In DNA form, the CDR3 reads TGTGCCAGCAGCTTGAGCAGGGGCAACGAGCAGTACTTC. Translating gives CASSLSRGNEQYF. The J gene is TRBJ2-7, the V gene TRBV7-3; D possibly corresponds to TRBD1 (6 bases). The V end lost 3 bases, the J end lost 5 bases, and 11 bases lay between the germline ends. CDR3 size: 13 residues. CDR1 is SGHTA, CDR2 FQGTGA, per germline.

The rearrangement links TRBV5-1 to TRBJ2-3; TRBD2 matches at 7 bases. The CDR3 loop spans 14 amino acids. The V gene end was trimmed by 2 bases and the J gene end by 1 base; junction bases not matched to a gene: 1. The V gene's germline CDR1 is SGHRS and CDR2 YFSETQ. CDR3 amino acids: CASSFAGGTDTQYF. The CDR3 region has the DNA TGCGCCAGCAGCTTTGCGGGGGGCACAGATACGCAGTATTTT.

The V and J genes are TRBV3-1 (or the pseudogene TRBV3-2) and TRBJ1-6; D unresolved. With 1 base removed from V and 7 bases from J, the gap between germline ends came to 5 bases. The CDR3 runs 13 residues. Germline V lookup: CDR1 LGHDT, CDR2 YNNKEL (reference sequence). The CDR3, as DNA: TGTGCCAGCAGCCAAGCCCGGAATTCACCCCTCCACTTT. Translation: CASSQARNSPLHF.

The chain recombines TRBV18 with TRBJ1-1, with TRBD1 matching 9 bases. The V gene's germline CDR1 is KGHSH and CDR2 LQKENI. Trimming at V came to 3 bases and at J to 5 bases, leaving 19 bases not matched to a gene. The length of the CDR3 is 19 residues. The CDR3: CASSPLAGQGYFVRTEAFF. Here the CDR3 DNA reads TGTGCCAGCTCACCGTTGGCCGGACAGGGGTATTTTGTAAGAACTGAAGCTTTCTTT. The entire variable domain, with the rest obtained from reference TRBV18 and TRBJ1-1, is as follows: NAGVMQNPRHLVRRRGQEARLRCSPMKGHSHVYWYRQLPEEGLKFMVYLQKENIIDESGMPKERFSAEFPKEGPSILRIQQVVRGDSAAYFCASSPLAGQGYFVRTEAFFGQGTRLTVV.

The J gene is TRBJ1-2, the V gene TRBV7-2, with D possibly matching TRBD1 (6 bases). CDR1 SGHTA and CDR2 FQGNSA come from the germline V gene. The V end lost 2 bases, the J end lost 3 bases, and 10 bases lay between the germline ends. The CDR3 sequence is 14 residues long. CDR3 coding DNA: TGTGCCAGCAGCTTATCAGCAGGGGACTATGGCTACACCTTC. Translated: CASSLSAGDYGYTF.

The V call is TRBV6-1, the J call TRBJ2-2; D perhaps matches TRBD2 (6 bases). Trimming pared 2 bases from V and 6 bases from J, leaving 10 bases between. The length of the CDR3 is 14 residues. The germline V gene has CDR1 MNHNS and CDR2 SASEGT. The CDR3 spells CASSEKGEAGELFF. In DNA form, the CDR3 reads TGTGCCAGCAGTGAAAAAGGGGAGGCCGGGGAGCTGTTTTTT.